This passage covers 17 T cell receptor beta chains from one sample sequenced in a study of neurological immune-mediated disorders. A single record per CDR3 protein comes from TCRdb applying MiXCR to the 5' RACE reads. The repertoire includes approximately 130,000 distinct CDR3 sequences, about 3.2% of them detected once, and over 1% sits in the top ten. The source material was PBMCs. Receptor source: a woman aged 30 to 39 with multiple sclerosis.

This clonotype showed up many times. This chain uses TRBV20-1 with TRBJ2-7, with D uncertain. The ends were cut back, 0 bases at V and 3 bases at J, with 15 bases in the middle. The CDR3 has 15 amino acids. Germline CDR1 DFQATT, CDR2 SNEGSKA (reference sequence). The CDR3: CSARDQDKRGYEQYF. CDR3 sequence (DNA): TGCAGTGCTAGAGATCAGGATAAACGAGGCTACGAGCAGTACTTC.

With respect to this clonotype: A read error may be the cause here, since a much bigger clone is one base away. The genes are TRBV10-3 and TRBJ1-3; 7 nucleotides match TRBD1. The CDR3 is 14 amino acids. Germline CDR1 and CDR2: ENHRY and SYGVKD. This CDR3 is CAMEDRNNGKTIYF. The CDR3 region has the DNA TGTGCCATGGAGGACAGGAATAACGGAAAAACCATATATTTT.

This clonotype occurred many times. This chain links TRBV4-1 with TRBJ1-2; D ambiguous. In germline, CDR1 is MGHRA, CDR2 YSYEKL. This CDR3 has 14 residues. Trimming took 1 base from V and 9 from J, leaving 15 bases between them. CDR3 coding DNA: TGCGCCAGCAGCCAAGTTCCCCAAACGCTCAGCTACACCTTC. As protein: CASSQVPQTLSYTF.

This clonotype was counted at least ten times. This rearrangement joins TRBV29-1 to TRBJ1-1; tentative D call: TRBD1 (5 bases). The V gene lost 6 bases and the J gene lost 0 bases, with 17 bases spanning the gap. The CDR3 is 15 amino acids. Germline CDR1 reads SQVTM; CDR2 reads ANQGSEA. The CDR3 loop reads CSVGGAGTLNTEAFF. DNA of the CDR3: TGCAGCGTAGGTGGCGCCGGGACTTTGAACACTGAAGCTTTCTTT. Filled out from reference TRBV29-1 and TRBJ1-1, the complete variable domain reads SAVISQKPSRDICQRGTSLTIQCQVDSQVTMMFWYRQQPGQSLTLIATANQGSEATYESGFVIDKFPISRPNLTFSTLTVSNMSPEDSSIYLCSVGGAGTLNTEAFFGQGTRLTVV.

This clonotype has ten or more counts. This chain uses TRBV5-1 with TRBJ2-3, with 16 bases identical to TRBD2. CDR3 length: 18 amino acids. CDR1 is SGHRS, CDR2 YFSETQ, per germline. J was trimmed by 0 bases and V by 3 bases; bases with no gene match: 4. Here the CDR3 DNA reads TGCGCCAGCAGCTGGGGACTAGCGGGGGGGATTAGCACAGATACGCAGTATTTT. Translation: CASSWGLAGGISTDTQYF.

There are many counts of this clonotype. J is TRBJ2-7 and V is TRBV29-1, with 7 bases fitting TRBD2. The CDR3 has 14 amino acids. Germline V lookup: CDR1 SQVTM, CDR2 ANQGSEA. V was clipped by 8 bases and J by 3 bases; unmatched bases: 13. The DNA for the CDR3 is TGCAGCTTCCAAAGCGGGGAAGGACTCTACGAGCAGTACTTC. Amino acids: CSFQSGEGLYEQYF.

This clonotype was seen repeatedly, ten times or more. The CDR3 sequence is CSARSGVSYNEQFF. Written as DNA, the CDR3 is TGCAGTGCCAGATCAGGCGTCTCCTACAATGAGCAGTTCTTC. The V and J genes are TRBV20-1 and TRBJ2-1; D gene unclear. V shed 6 bases and J shed 0 bases, with 12 bases lying between them. CDR1 and CDR2 (germline): DFQATT, SNEGSKA (reference sequence). This CDR3 contains 14 residues.

The table lists this clonotype with many counts. This chain links TRBV14 with TRBJ1-1; 8 bases fit TRBD1. This CDR3 is 15 amino acids long. Germline V gene sequence: CDR1 SGHDN, CDR2 FVKESK. The trim removed 1 base at V and 10 bases at J, leaving 11 bases unmatched. The CDR3 loop reads CASSQAPLTGVRAFF. The DNA for the CDR3 is TGTGCCAGCAGCCAAGCCCCCTTGACAGGGGTTAGAGCTTTCTTT.

This clonotype showed up many times. The V call is TRBV20-1, the J call TRBJ1-5; maybe TRBD1 (5 bases). Looked up from germline, CDR1 is DFQATT and CDR2 is SNEGSKA (reference sequence). The V and J ends lost 3 bases and 7 bases respectively, with 13 bases between them. There are 13 residues in the CDR3. The CDR3 loop reads CSARGGTGQPQHF. CDR3 bases: TGCAGTGCTAGGGGAGGGACCGGGCAGCCCCAGCATTTT.

This clonotype has at least ten counts. The chain is built from TRBV7-8 and TRBJ2-7; 7 bases fit TRBD1. The trim removed 5 bases at V and 2 bases at J, leaving 6 bases unmatched. CDR3 size: 14 residues. Germline CDR1 reads SGHVS; CDR2 reads FQNEAQ. In DNA form, the CDR3 reads TGTGCCAGCAGCCTCGGGACAGCAGCCTACGAGCAGTACTTC. As protein: CASSLGTAAYEQYF.

This clonotype was seen many times. V usage is TRBV29-1 and J usage is TRBJ1-3; 7 nucleotides match TRBD1. J gave up 0 bases and V 6 bases, and 17 bases lay outside the gene matches. Germline V gene data show CDR1 as SQVTM and CDR2 as ANQGSEA. CDR3 length: 18 residues. The CDR3 DNA follows: TGCAGCGTAACCTCGTTCGGAGGACAGGCAAACTCTGGAAACACCATATATTTT. Protein product: CSVTSFGGQANSGNTIYF.

This clonotype was seen at least ten times. The CDR3 bases are TGCAGTGCACAATCTCCCGGGACCTTGAGCTCCTACGAGCAGTACTTC. It codes for CSAQSPGTLSSYEQYF. The chain links TRBV20-1 to TRBJ2-7; D tentatively fits TRBD1 or TRBD2 (5 bases each). Trimming removed 6 bases from V and 0 bases from J, with 21 bases in between. There are 16 residues in the CDR3. Germline-derived CDR1 and CDR2 are DFQATT and SNEGSKA (reference sequence).

As for this clonotype: This may stem from a read error, because a much larger clone lies one nucleotide away. This chain links TRBV29-1 with TRBJ2-3, with 8 nucleotides matching TRBD2. Trimming removed 4 bases from V and 3 bases from J; junction bases left unmatched: 3. CDR3 length: 13 amino acids. The germline V gene has CDR1 SQVTM and CDR2 ANQGSEA. The DNA of the CDR3 is TGCAGCGTTGTTGGCGGGAGGACAGATACGCAGTATTTT. Protein sequence: CSVVGGRTDTQYF.

This clonotype was seen at least ten times. This chain uses TRBV24-1 with TRBJ2-2; D not certain. The CDR3 is 18 amino acids. The V end lost 4 bases, the J end lost 0 bases, and 17 bases lay between the germline ends. Germline V gene data show CDR1 as KGHDR and CDR2 as SFDVKD. The CDR3 region is CATSDTAVSYSNTGELFF. DNA for the CDR3: TGTGCCACCAGTGACACCGCGGTGTCGTATTCGAACACCGGGGAGCTGTTTTTT.

This clonotype was detected many times. The chain is built from TRBV20-1 and TRBJ2-1; 11 positions match TRBD2. V lost 5 bases, J lost 7 bases, and 10 bases stayed unmatched. The CDR3 has 15 residues. Germline CDR1 reads DFQATT; CDR2 reads SNEGSKA (reference sequence). In nucleotides, the CDR3 is TGCAGTGCTTCTCCTTTAGCGGGAGGGCCAAATGAGCAGTTCTTC. The encoded protein is CSASPLAGGPNEQFF.

The V gene is TRBV7-2, the J gene TRBJ1-1; D might be TRBD1 (6 bases). V lost 2 bases to trimming and J lost 0 bases, with 16 bases between them. The CDR3 runs 17 residues. Germline CDR1 reads SGHTA; CDR2 reads FQGNSA. CDR3 nucleotide sequence: TGTGCCAGCAGCTTAACTCTATGGGGGCAGGTGAACACTGAAGCTTTCTTT. Translated: CASSLTLWGQVNTEAFF.

This clonotype came up many times. The chain joins TRBV2 to TRBJ2-2; 12 bases agree with TRBD2. The V and J ends lost 6 bases and 6 bases, in that order; junction bases with no gene match: 8. Per the germline V gene, CDR1 is SNHLY and CDR2 is FYNNEI. The CDR3 loop spans 16 amino acids. CDR3 sequence (DNA): TGTGCCAGCAGGGAGGGACTAGCGGGTTTTTCCGGGGAGCTGTTTTTT. Translation gives CASREGLAGFSGELFF.